The subject of this entry is one TCR beta chain. Its specific antigen is unknown. Base quality data are lacking; no much larger clone is found one base away. The record originates from a study of T cell responses to AZD1222 COVID-19 vaccine (dated by TCRdb to about 2021). At the level of the whole study: AZD1222 recipients given second doses at about 4 weeks or at about 12 weeks were pooled, since spike-specific TCR depth and breadth were not found to differ between the two schedules. A total of 240 or so trial participants underwent TCR sequencing, of whom around 210 had received two doses of AZD1222 and about 26 had received two doses of the MenACWY control vaccine. Trial participants were enrolled by age into subgroups of 18-55, 56-69 and 70-plus years, and 148, 28 and 57 TCR-sequenced participants, respectively, were included in these subgroups.

Taken from cysteine to phenylalanine, the CDR3 has 15 residues. The CDR3 DNA has 45 bases and is translated from base 1. Trimming costs V 6 bases and J 4 bases, and their ends lie 18 bases apart. The CDR1 and CDR2 encoded by the germline V gene are MNHEY and SVGAGI. The CDR3 regions of human TCRbeta chains were subjected to immunosequencing. Concerning the study's data processing: Repertoire TCRs were checked for matches against a reference library of SARS-CoV-2-specific TCRs that had been generated using the MIRA antigen-specificity platform. Breadth was defined as the fraction of unique TCRs that were SARS-CoV-2-associated, and depth was defined as the fraction of total T cells that were SARS-CoV-2-associated. Using the MIRA data, each spike-specific TCR was assigned both to the spike region to which the TCR was reactive and to a CD4 or CD8 class. Log10-transformed breadth and depth values were compared by one-way ANOVA with Sidak's multiple comparisons tests. Sourced from immuneACCESS, this table was stored by TCRdb with only in-frame sequences that have V and J called. A share of the clones is absent; for the studies checked, an unresolved V gene accounts for under half, and the remainder has no known explanation. The DNA gave D and trimming, while V, J and clone size come from that table. The sample data list about 83,000 clones, and about 83% of these were observed just once. The biggest ten clones account for 8.7% of the sample.

Study-wide conclusions, independent of this receptor: CD4 TCRs associated with the vaccine covered the entire spike protein, and the dominant responses were in regions 160-218 and 743-854. The 56-69-year group was small, and its depth increase did not reach significance, likely because of low power. Nearly half of unique spike-specific TCRs reportedly recognized epitopes outside regions mutated in the B.1.351 and B.1.1.7 variants. Conclusions about previously exposed vaccinees were limited because only six AZD1222 recipients were SARS-CoV-2 seropositive at baseline. Most participants were white British and females outnumbered males, and the authors suggested that clonal diversity may have been underestimated. Because no day 14 peak-response samples were available, repertoires were characterized only after the peak T cell response. A significant rise in spike-specific TCR breadth and depth was observed after two AZD1222 doses relative to day 0 and relative to MenACWY recipients.

The time point label of this sample denotes: baseline before first vaccination. Vaccinee samples came from UK trials COV001 and COV002, including a single-blind randomized controlled phase 2/3 trial of AZD1222 (ChAdOx1 nCoV-19) in healthy adults. Trial participant PBMC samples were collected at day 0 and day 28 after the second dose for TCRbeta chain sequencing. The TCR sequence derives from an adult in good health. This sample comprised peripheral blood, obtained on day 0 of AZD1222 vaccination. This chain joins TRBV6-5 to TRBJ1-2; the D gene is possibly TRBD1, with 6 bases matching. The DNA is as follows: TGTGCCAGCAGGTTCGGGAGGGGGAGCGCCTATGGCTACACCTTC. Translated, this is CASRFGRGSAYGYTF.